This TCR beta chain was identified during a study of T cell responses to AZD1222 COVID-19 vaccine. Study-level findings and limits: Seropositive status at baseline applied to only 6 or 7 AZD1222 recipients. Researchers took repertoire samples only after the peak T cell response had come. Unmutated variant regions reportedly attract nearly half of all spike-specific TCRs.

Note on this clone: Its antigen is not identified.

V was clipped by 2 bases and J by 4 bases; unmatched bases: 7. The length of the CDR3 is 15 residues. The germline gives CDR1 SGHNT, CDR2 YYREEE (reference sequence). The assay was immunoSEQ multiplex PCR, and TCRdb's table has in-frame clones only and misses some. The sample has approximately 260,000 clones, about 92% seen once; the top ten hold 0.5% to 0.7%. The TCR was taken from an adult in good health. The chain combines TRBV5-4 with TRBJ1-2; 8 bases match TRBD1. This material consisted of peripheral blood, taken on day 0 of AZD1222 vaccination. The CDR3 DNA reads TGTGCCAGCAGCTTCGGACAGGGACAATTCTATGGCTACACCTTC. Translating it yields CASSFGQGQFYGYTF.